The 22 T cell receptor beta chains below come from one sample, sequenced in a study of shared clonotypes between healthy human individuals. This table comes from immunoSEQ multiplex PCR, and its TCRdb copy is limited to in-frame clones, with some not included. The sample holds just over 2,000,000 clones, 90% to 95% seen once. The specimen was naive CD4+ T cells sorted from blood. As to subset: CD45RA+ positively selected. All receptors derive from a young man in good health.

The rearrangement uses TRBV11-2 and TRBJ2-1, with 7 bases fitting TRBD1. The CDR3 contains 15 residues. Per the germline V gene, CDR1 is SGHAT and CDR2 is FQNNGV. V gave up 5 bases and J gave up 6 bases; unmatched junction bases: 10. The CDR3 DNA sequence: TGTGCCAGCAGCCTAGGGGTCCAGGGGGTCAATGAGCAGTTCTTC. Its protein is CASSLGVQGVNEQFF.

Of note for this clone: The same CDR3 also results from other DNA sequences found in this sample. The gene calls are TRBV20-1 and TRBJ2-5; D may match TRBD1 or TRBD2 (5 bases each). V lost 6 bases and J lost 4, with 9 bases in between. The CDR3 is 11 amino acids. Germline assignment: CDR1 DFQATT and CDR2 SNEGSKA (reference sequence). The CDR3 spells CSATGTETQYF. The CDR3 nucleotides are TGCAGTGCGACCGGGACAGAGACCCAGTACTTC.

The chain carries TRBV2 and TRBJ1-2; unclear D gene. The CDR3 has 16 amino acids. Trimming removed 4 bases at V and 5 bases at J, with 20 bases between. Per germline, CDR1 SNHLY and CDR2 FYNNEI. The CDR3, as DNA: TGTGCCAGCAGTGTCGCCAACTTGTCGGAGCGATATGGCTACACCTTC. Its protein product is CASSVANLSERYGYTF.

Here the CDR3 DNA reads TGTGCCTGGAATTACAGGGGCAGAAATCAGCCCCAGCATTTT. Its translation is CAWNYRGRNQPQHF. The chain combines TRBV30 with TRBJ1-5; 7 positions match TRBD1. Germline-derived CDR1 and CDR2 are GTSNPN and SVGIG (reference sequence). V lost 4 bases, J lost 4 bases, and 7 bases stayed unmatched. The CDR3 has 14 residues.

The chain couples TRBV9 to TRBJ2-7; D may be TRBD2 (6 bases). V was clipped by 4 bases and J by 0 bases, with 17 bases between them. Germline-derived CDR1 and CDR2 are SGDLS and YYNGEE. CDR3 length equals 16 residues. The CDR3 spells CASSPGVADRSYEQYF. DNA of the CDR3: TGTGCCAGCAGCCCCGGGGTAGCGGACCGCTCCTACGAGCAGTACTTC. Full variable domain (remainder filled in from reference TRBV9 and TRBJ2-7): DSGVTQTPKHLITATGQRVTLRCSPRSGDLSVYWYQQSLDQGLQFLIQYYNGEERAKGNILERFSAQQFPDLHSELNLSSLELGDSALYFCASSPGVADRSYEQYFGPGTRLTVT.

This chain uses TRBV18 with TRBJ2-1; D is unresolved. V gave up 6 bases and J gave up 3 bases, with 12 bases separating them. The germline CDR1 and CDR2 sequences are KGHSH and LQKENI. The CDR3 has 14 amino acids. DNA of the CDR3: TGTGCCAGCTCTCGAAACTCGGACTACAATGAGCAGTTCTTC. Translation: CASSRNSDYNEQFF.

The chain combines TRBV6-5 with TRBJ2-2; 9 bases are a match to TRBD2. Germline-derived CDR1 and CDR2 are MNHEY and SVGAGI. CDR3 size: 15 residues. The trim removed 6 bases at V and 4 bases at J, leaving 6 bases unmatched. The CDR3 DNA reads TGTGCCAGCAGGGGGCTAGCGGGGCTCACCGGGGAGCTGTTTTTT. This encodes CASRGLAGLTGELFF.

V usage is TRBV6-6 and J usage is TRBJ2-1; TRBD2 agrees at 8 bases. Germline values: CDR1 MNHNY, CDR2 SVGAGI (reference sequence). The junction had 6 bases not matched to a gene; V was cut back by 4 bases and J by 4 bases. The CDR3 sequence is 15 residues long. The CDR3 region has the DNA TGTGCCAGCAGTTTCTCGATAGCGGGGTACAATGAGCAGTTCTTC. The encoded protein is CASSFSIAGYNEQFF.

The chain uses TRBV6-4 and TRBJ1-6, with D unresolved. The V and J ends lost 5 bases and 9 bases respectively, with 11 bases between them. The CDR3 runs 13 residues. CDR1 is MRHNA and CDR2 is SNTAGT in the germline V gene. The CDR3 DNA is TGTGCCAGCAGTTTAGGATCGGGTTCACCCCTCCACTTT. Amino acids: CASSLGSGSPLHF.

V gene TRBV5-1 combines with J gene TRBJ1-1, with TRBD1 as a possible D gene (6 bases). V was pared by 5 bases and J by 5 bases, with 13 bases between. The CDR3 length is 13 residues. CDR1 and CDR2 from the germline V gene are SGHRS and YFSETQ. The CDR3 reads CASREGGRTEAFF. As DNA, the CDR3 is TGCGCCAGCAGGGAAGGGGGGCGAACTGAAGCTTTCTTT.

The V gene is TRBV4-1, the J gene TRBJ2-2; 7 bases match TRBD1. CDR1 and CDR2 from the germline V gene are MGHRA and YSYEKL. The CDR3 loop spans 16 amino acids. The J segment lost 2 bases and the V segment lost 3 bases, leaving 6 bases of the junction unmatched. The CDR3: CASSQVTGVNTGELFF. Written as DNA, the CDR3 is TGCGCCAGCAGCCAGGTAACAGGGGTTAACACCGGGGAGCTGTTTTTT.

The chain couples TRBV10-3 to TRBJ2-2; 7 nucleotides align to TRBD2. Germline-derived CDR1 and CDR2 are ENHRY and SYGVKD. Trimming cost V 4 bases and J 3 bases; bases outside gene matches: 5. The length of the CDR3 is 15 residues. CDR3 region: CAISGREADTGELFF. Here the CDR3 DNA reads TGTGCCATCAGTGGTCGGGAGGCGGACACCGGGGAGCTGTTTTTT.

V is TRBV2 and J is TRBJ2-7, with D possibly called TRBD1 or TRBD2 (6 bases each). Germline assignment: CDR1 SNHLY and CDR2 FYNNEI. V was shortened by 3 bases and J by 3 bases, with 12 bases between the two germline ends. The CDR3 contains 14 residues. Here the CDR3 DNA reads TGTGCCAGCAGTGAGGAGGGGGGCCTCTACGAGCAGTACTTC. Protein product: CASSEEGGLYEQYF.

This clone was counted a single time. The same CDR3 is also encoded by other DNA sequences in this sample. The gene calls are TRBV29-1 and TRBJ2-7; D gene ambiguous. Germline CDR1 is SQVTM and CDR2 is ANQGSEA. V was trimmed by 0 bases and J by 2 bases, leaving 5 bases between them. The CDR3 has 12 residues. This CDR3 reads CSVEDGPYEQYF. The CDR3, as DNA: TGCAGCGTTGAAGACGGGCCCTACGAGCAGTACTTC.

The rearrangement joins TRBV2 to TRBJ1-6; D is ambiguous. The V and J ends lost 8 bases and 1 base respectively, with 0 bases between them. CDR3 length equals 11 residues. The germline V gene encodes CDR1 SNHLY and CDR2 FYNNEI. The DNA of the CDR3 is TGTGCCAGCTCCTATAATTCACCCCTCCACTTT. Translated: CASSYNSPLHF.

The rearrangement links TRBV29-1 to TRBJ1-5; 8 nucleotides line up with TRBD1. Per germline, CDR1 SQVTM and CDR2 ANQGSEA. CDR3 length: 14 residues. The V and J ends lost 6 bases and 7 bases, in that order; junction bases with no gene match: 11. CDR3 DNA sequence: TGCAGCGTCCCCTCGCAGGGGGCTGGGCAGCCCCAGCATTTT. Amino acid sequence: CSVPSQGAGQPQHF.

J is TRBJ1-4 and V is TRBV5-1; 9 bases agree with TRBD1. Germline values: CDR1 SGHRS, CDR2 YFSETQ. The CDR3 consists of 15 residues. Germline trimming cut 4 bases from V and 4 bases from J; bases unmatched to any gene: 5. CDR3 region: CASSTGDRDNEKLFF. CDR3 sequence (DNA): TGCGCCAGCAGCACCGGGGACAGGGATAATGAAAAACTGTTTTTT.

A few counts support this clone. The rearrangement uses TRBV5-3 and TRBJ1-4, with 10 bases aligning to TRBD1. TRBV5-3 is reported as an ORF; its role is uncertain. There are 16 residues in the CDR3. Trimming removed 1 base from V and 3 bases from J; junction bases left unmatched: 3. The CDR3 coding sequence is TGTGCCAGAAGCTTGTGCGACAGGGGGCCTAATGAAAAACTGTTTTTT. Translated, it gives CARSLCDRGPNEKLFF.

To note about this clone: The same CDR3 arises from other DNA sequences in this sample as well. The chain links TRBV29-1 to TRBJ2-5; D may be TRBD1 or TRBD2 (6 bases each). The germline V gene has CDR1 SQVTM and CDR2 ANQGSEA. V was cut by 4 bases and J by 4 bases, with 10 bases left in between. The CDR3 has 12 residues. In DNA, the CDR3 is TGCAGCGTTGGAGGAGGGGGAGAGACCCAGTACTTC. It translates to CSVGGGGETQYF. Based on the CDR3 plus reference TRBV29-1 and TRBJ2-5, the full variable domain is SAVISQKPSRDICQRGTSLTIQCQVDSQVTMMFWYRQQPGQSLTLIATANQGSEATYESGFVIDKFPISRPNLTFSTLTVSNMSPEDSSIYLCSVGGGGETQYFGPGTRLLVL.

The chain has TRBV4-2 and TRBJ1-5, with 9 bases identical to TRBD1. Germline V gives CDR1 LGHNA, CDR2 YNFKEQ. Trimming cost V 1 base and J 5 bases; bases outside gene matches: 9. This CDR3 contains 17 residues. CDR3 bases: TGTGCCAGCAGCCAAGTCGGGACAGGGTATTTGGATCAGCCCCAGCATTTT. Its protein product is CASSQVGTGYLDQPQHF.

This clone was seen once. V and J are TRBV28 and TRBJ2-5; 8 bases align to TRBD1. The CDR3 is 15 residues long. V lost 6 bases and J lost 2; bases outside the gene matches: 8. In germline, CDR1 is MDHEN, CDR2 SYDVKM. The CDR3 bases are TGTGCCAGCAGCACCAGGGGGCGCAGGCAAGAGACCCAGTACTTC. Its protein product is CASSTRGRRQETQYF. Supplemented by reference TRBV28 and TRBJ2-5, the full variable domain reads DVKVTQSSRYLVKRTGEKVFLECVQDMDHENMFWYRQDPGLGLRLIYFSYDVKMKEKGDIPEGYSVSREKKERFSLILESASTNQTSMYLCASSTRGRRQETQYFGPGTRLLVL.

This chain joins TRBV11-2 and TRBJ2-7, with D unclear. Germline V gene sequence: CDR1 SGHAT, CDR2 FQNNGV. The CDR3 runs to 15 residues. Trimming left V 3 bases short and J 2 bases short, with 14 bases between. The CDR3 region is CASSFVGRPAYEQYF. CDR3 coding DNA: TGTGCCAGCAGCTTCGTTGGACGGCCAGCCTACGAGCAGTACTTC. The full variable domain, in which reference TRBV11-2 and TRBJ2-7 provide the parts outside the CDR3, is EAGVAQSPRYKIIEKRQSVAFWCNPISGHATLYWYQQILGQGPKLLIQFQNNGVVDDSQLPKDRFSAERLKGVDSTLKIQPAKLEDSAVYLCASSFVGRPAYEQYFGPGTRLTVT.